This TCR beta chain was sequenced in a study of Ad26.COV2.S vaccination and SARS-CoV-2 variants. General study results and limits: Post-vaccination breadth of spike-specific CD8+ and CD4+ T cell responses was reportedly substantial.

Treatment denoted: roughly 19 received Ad26.COV2.S at low or high dose, single or two shots; roughly five received placebo; per-sample allocation not given. Sampling was performed 63 days after the first vaccine or placebo injection. On this clone: Antigen: not known.

V gave up 6 bases and J gave up 5 bases; unmatched junction bases: 14. In germline, CDR1 is MNHEY, CDR2 SMNVEV (reference sequence). This CDR3 has 16 amino acids. TCRdb's table, derived via immunoSEQ multiplex PCR, lists solely in-frame clones and lacks some. The sample has 450,000 to 550,000 clones; 89% are singletons. The chain couples TRBV27 to TRBJ2-7; TRBD1 matches at 9 bases. This receptor was taken from a person aged 18 to 65 who received the Ad26.COV2.S COVID-19 vaccine or a placebo. The specimen was peripheral blood, collected in a trial of Ad26.COV2.S vaccine versus placebo. CDR3 in amino acids: CASSRGTGRADHEQYF. The CDR3 coding sequence is TGTGCCAGCAGCCGAGGGACAGGGCGAGCGGATCACGAGCAGTACTTC.